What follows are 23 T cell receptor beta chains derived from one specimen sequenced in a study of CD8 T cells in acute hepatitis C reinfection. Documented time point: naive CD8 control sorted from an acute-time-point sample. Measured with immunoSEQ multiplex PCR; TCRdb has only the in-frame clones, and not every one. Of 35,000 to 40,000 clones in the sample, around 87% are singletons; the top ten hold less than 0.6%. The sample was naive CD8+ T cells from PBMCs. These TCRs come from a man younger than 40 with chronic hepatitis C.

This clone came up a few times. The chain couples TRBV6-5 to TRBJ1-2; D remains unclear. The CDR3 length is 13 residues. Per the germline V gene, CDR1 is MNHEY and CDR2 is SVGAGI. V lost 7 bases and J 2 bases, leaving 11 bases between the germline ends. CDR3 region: CASTPVGNYGYTF. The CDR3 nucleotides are TGTGCCAGCACGCCGGTAGGGAACTATGGCTACACCTTC.

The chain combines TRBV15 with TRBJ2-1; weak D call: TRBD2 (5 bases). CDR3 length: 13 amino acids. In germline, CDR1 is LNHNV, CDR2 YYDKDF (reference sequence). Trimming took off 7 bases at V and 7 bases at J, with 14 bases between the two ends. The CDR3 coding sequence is TGTGCCACCATGGGAGCTAATTCGAATGAGCAGTTCTTC. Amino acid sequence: CATMGANSNEQFF.

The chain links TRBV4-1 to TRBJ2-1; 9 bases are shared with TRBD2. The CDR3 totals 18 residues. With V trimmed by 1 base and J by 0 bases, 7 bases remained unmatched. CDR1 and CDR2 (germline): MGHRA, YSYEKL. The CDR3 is CASSQVVSGGASYNEQFF. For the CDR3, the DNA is TGCGCCAGCAGCCAAGTTGTTAGCGGGGGCGCCTCCTACAATGAGCAGTTCTTC.

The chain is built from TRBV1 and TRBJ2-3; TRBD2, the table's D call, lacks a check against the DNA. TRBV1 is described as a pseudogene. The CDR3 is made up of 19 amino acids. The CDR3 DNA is TGCACCAGCAGCCAAGAGAACGGGACTAGTAGGGGGGGCCCAGATACGCAGTATTTT. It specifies CTSSQENGTSRGGPDTQYF.

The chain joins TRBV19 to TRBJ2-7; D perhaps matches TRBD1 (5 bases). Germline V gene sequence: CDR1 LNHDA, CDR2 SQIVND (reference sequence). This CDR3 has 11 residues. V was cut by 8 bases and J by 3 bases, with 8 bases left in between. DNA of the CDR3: TGTGCCAGTGCTACAGGCTACGAGCAGTACTTC. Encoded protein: CASATGYEQYF.

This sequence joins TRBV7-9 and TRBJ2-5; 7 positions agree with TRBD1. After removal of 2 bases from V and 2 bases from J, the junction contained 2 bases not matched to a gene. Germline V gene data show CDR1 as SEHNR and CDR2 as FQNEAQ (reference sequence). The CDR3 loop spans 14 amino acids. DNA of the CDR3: TGTGCCAGCAGCTTAAGACAGGGTCAAGAGACCCAGTACTTC. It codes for CASSLRQGQETQYF.

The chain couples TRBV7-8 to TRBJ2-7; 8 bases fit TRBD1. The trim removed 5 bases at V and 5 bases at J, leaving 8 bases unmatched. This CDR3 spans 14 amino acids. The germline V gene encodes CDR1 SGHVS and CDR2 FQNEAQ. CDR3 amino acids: CASSPDRGMNEQYF. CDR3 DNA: TGTGCCAGCAGCCCCGACAGGGGCATGAACGAGCAGTACTTC.

The CDR3, as DNA: TGTGCCAGCAGCTTTTTTGGGGGGGGCACAGATACGCAGTATTTT. Its protein is CASSFFGGGTDTQYF. The chain couples TRBV7-9 to TRBJ2-3, with 7 bases lining up with TRBD2. The CDR3 spans 15 residues. With V trimmed by 3 bases and J by 1 base, 4 bases remained unmatched. Germline loops: CDR1 SEHNR, CDR2 FQNEAQ (reference sequence).

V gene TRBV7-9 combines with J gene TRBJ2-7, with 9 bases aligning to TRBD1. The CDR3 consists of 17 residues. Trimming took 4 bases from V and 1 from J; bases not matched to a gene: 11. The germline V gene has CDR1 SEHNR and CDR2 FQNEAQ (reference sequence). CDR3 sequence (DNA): TGTGCCAGCAGCTCCCCCGGGTGGGGACAGGGATCCTACGAGCAGTACTTC. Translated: CASSSPGWGQGSYEQYF. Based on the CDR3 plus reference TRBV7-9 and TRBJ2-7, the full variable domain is DTGVSQNPRHKITKRGQNVTFRCDPISEHNRLYWYRQTLGQGPEFLTYFQNEAQLEKSRLLSDRFSAERPKGSFSTLEIQRTEQGDSAMYLCASSSPGWGQGSYEQYFGPGTRLTVT.

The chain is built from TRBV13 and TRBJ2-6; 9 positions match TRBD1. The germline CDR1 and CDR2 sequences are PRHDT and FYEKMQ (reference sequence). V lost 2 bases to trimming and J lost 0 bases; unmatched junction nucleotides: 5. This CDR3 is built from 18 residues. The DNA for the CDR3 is TGTGCCAGCAGCTTAATGGGACAGGGAGGCTCTGGGGCCAACGTCCTGACTTTC. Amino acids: CASSLMGQGGSGANVLTF.

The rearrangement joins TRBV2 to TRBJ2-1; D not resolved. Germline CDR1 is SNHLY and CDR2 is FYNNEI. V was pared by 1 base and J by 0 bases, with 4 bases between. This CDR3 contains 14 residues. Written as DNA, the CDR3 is TGTGCCAGCAGTGAAGGGAGCTCCTACAATGAGCAGTTCTTC. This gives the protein CASSEGSSYNEQFF. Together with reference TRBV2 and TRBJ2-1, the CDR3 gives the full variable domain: EPEVTQTPSHQVTQMGQEVILRCVPISNHLYFYWYRQILGQKVEFLVSFYNNEISEKSEIFDDQFSVERPDGSNFTLKIRSTKLEDSAMYFCASSEGSSYNEQFFGPGTRLTVL.

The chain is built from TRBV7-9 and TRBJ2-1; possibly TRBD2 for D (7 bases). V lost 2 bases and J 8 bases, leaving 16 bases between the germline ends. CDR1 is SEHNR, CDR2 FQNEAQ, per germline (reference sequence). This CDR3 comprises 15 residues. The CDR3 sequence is CASSLSGGDVDEQFF. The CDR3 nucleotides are TGTGCCAGCAGCTTATCGGGGGGCGATGTGGATGAGCAGTTCTTC.

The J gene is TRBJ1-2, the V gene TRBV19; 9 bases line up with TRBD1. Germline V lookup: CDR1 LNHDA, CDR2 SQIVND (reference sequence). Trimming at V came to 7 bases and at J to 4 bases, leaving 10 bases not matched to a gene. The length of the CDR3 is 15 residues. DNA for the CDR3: TGTGCCAGTACCCCGGGACAGGGTGGGGCCTATGGCTACACCTTC. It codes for CASTPGQGGAYGYTF.

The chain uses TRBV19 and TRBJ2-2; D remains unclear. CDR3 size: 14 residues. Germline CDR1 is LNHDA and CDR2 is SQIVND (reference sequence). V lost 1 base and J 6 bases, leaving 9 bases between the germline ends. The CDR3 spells CASSIVSLAGELFF. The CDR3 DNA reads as TGTGCCAGTAGTATAGTTAGCTTGGCCGGGGAGCTGTTTTTT.

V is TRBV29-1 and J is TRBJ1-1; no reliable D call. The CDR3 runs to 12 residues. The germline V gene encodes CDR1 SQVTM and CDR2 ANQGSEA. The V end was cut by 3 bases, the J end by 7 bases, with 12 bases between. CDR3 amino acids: CSVESPPDEAFF. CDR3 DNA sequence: TGCAGCGTTGAGTCGCCGCCCGATGAAGCTTTCTTT.

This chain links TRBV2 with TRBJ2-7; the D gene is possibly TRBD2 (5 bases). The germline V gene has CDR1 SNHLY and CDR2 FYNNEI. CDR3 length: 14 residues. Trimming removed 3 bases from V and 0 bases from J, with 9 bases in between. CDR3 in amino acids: CASSDEGYSYEQYF. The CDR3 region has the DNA TGTGCCAGCAGTGACGAGGGCTACTCCTACGAGCAGTACTTC.

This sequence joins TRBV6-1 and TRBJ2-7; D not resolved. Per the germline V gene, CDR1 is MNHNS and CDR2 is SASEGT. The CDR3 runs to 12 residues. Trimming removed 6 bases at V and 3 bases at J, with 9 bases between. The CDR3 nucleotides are TGTGCCAGCAGCCCCGGCAGCTACGAGCAGTACTTC. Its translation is CASSPGSYEQYF.

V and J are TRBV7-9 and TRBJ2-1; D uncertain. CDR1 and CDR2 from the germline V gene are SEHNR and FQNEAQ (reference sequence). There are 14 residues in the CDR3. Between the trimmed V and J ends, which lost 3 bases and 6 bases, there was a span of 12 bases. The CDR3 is CASSFSLGINEQFF. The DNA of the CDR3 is TGTGCCAGCAGCTTTAGCCTAGGGATCAATGAGCAGTTCTTC.

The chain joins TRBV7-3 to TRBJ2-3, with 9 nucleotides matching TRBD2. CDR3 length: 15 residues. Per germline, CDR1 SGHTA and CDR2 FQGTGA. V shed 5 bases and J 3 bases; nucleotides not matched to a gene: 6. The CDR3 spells CASSRSGGGTDTQYF. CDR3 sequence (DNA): TGTGCCAGCAGCCGTAGCGGGGGTGGGACAGATACGCAGTATTTT.

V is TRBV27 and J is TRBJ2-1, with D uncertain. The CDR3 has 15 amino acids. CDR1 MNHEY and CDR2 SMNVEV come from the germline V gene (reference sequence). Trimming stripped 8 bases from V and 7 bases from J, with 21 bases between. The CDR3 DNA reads TGTGCCAGCGGACCGCCCCCGGAACTGGTGAATGAGCAGTTCTTC. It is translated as CASGPPPELVNEQFF.

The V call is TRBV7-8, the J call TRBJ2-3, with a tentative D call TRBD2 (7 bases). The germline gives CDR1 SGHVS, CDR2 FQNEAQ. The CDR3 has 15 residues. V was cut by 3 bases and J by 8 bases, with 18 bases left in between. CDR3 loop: CASSFLREGGATQYF. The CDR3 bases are TGTGCCAGCAGCTTTCTCAGGGAAGGGGGGGCTACGCAGTATTTT.

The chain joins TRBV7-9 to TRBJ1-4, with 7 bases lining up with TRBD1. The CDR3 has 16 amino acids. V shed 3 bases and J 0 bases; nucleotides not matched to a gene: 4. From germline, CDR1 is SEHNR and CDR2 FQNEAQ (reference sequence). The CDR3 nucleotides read TGTGCCAGCAGCTTCACAGGGGCTGCAACTAATGAAAAACTGTTTTTT. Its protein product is CASSFTGAATNEKLFF.

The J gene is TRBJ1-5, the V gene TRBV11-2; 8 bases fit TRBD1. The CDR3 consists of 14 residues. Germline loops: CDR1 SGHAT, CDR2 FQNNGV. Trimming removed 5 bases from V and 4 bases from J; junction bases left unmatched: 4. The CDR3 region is CASSQGAGNQPQHF. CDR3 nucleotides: TGTGCCAGCAGCCAGGGGGCGGGAAATCAGCCCCAGCATTTT.